This T cell receptor beta chain came from a study of shared clonotypes between healthy human individuals (dated by TCRdb to the early 2020s). Some background on the complete study: Three men and a couple of women, aged 18 to 49 years, made up the cohort. For each donor, CD4 naive and CD4 memory were each run on three plates, CD8 naive on two plates, and CD8 memory on one plate. To estimate repertoire size and how much clonotype sharing occurs between individuals, the study deeply sequenced the blood TCR repertoires of five or six healthy adults. To increase sequencing depth and limit assay-specific biases, TCR repertoire library preparation and sequencing were carried out by different laboratories using diverse techniques. Per donor, leukapheresis produced somewhere between about 0.9 and 9 billion PBMCs.

The donors were healthy, HIV-negative adults who had no recently reported acute infections or vaccinations. Only Caucasian adults living in Nashville, Tennessee, USA were represented among the donors. CD4+ T cells were enriched by magnetic negative selection, after which naive cells were positively selected on CD45RA and the negative fraction was taken as the memory subset. Blood was collected by leukapheresis, and PBMCs were isolated by Ficoll-Histopaque density gradient centrifugation and then cryopreserved in liquid nitrogen vapor phase. Analytical flow cytometry was used to check the purity and quantity of each magnetically sorted T cell population. Each sorted fraction had its genomic DNA isolated and then quantified by UV absorbance on a Nanodrop 2000c. For CDR1 and CDR2, the germline V gene lists MNHNS and SASEGT. The CDR3 holds 16 amino acids from the cysteine to the phenylalanine. Only the CDR3 portion is preserved as DNA: 48 bases, with reading frame beginning at the first base. V is shortened by 1 base, J by 2 bases, and the region joining them spans 13 bases.

Overall study results and their limits: Only blood was sampled, and tissue TCR repertoires likely differ from those in blood. Based on pairwise subsampling, the degree of clonotype sharing among donors was expected to be affected by sequencing depth. Approximately 5% of naive CD4, around 3.5% of naive CD8, approximately 2.2% of memory CD4, and around 0.42% of memory CD8 clonotypes were shared across a few donors. Higher generation probabilities were observed for clonotypes shared by all four sorted-subset donors than for non-shared clonotypes. Estimated clonotype richness was generally larger for naive than for memory subsets. Because the study included a small number of donors, the genetic and exposure-history diversity represented was limited. Even with the large sequencing depth, rarefaction of the sorted-subset datasets indicated that sequencing was incomplete.

Concerning this clone: Its cognate antigen has yet to be identified. No qualities accompany the bases; no much larger clone lies one base away.

Using the deep immunoSEQ assay, multiplex PCR amplified TCR CDR3 regions from genomic DNA. Extracted genomic DNA from each cell subset was distributed evenly across all wells of several immunoSEQ 96-well plates, and each plate was treated as a replicate. For sorted subsets, roughly 200 ng of genomic DNA, equivalent to some 33,000 T cell genomes, went into each replicate PCR. Purified libraries were measured with a Qubit 3.0 fluorometer, size-checked on a Bioanalyzer 2100, and measured again with the KAPA Library Quantification kit. A separate single-read 150-cycle Illumina NextSeq 550 flow cell was used to sequence each immunoSEQ 96-well plate. From the authors' description of their analysis: Because the immunoSEQ output held only junctional sequences and lacked quality scores, the filtering could not match the filtering applied to full-length reads. Sequences were annotated with PyIR, a Python wrapper for IgBLAST v1.9, and V/J genes and CDR3 were assigned using IMGT germline references. Reads with weak V/J assignments (E-value above 1e-6), missing CDR3, stop codons, out-of-frame junctions, or ambiguous translated residues were removed. V3J clonotypes were defined by identical inferred V gene, J gene, and CDR3 amino acid sequence. Percentage overlap between repertoires was calculated by dividing the number of shared unique clonotypes by the size of the smaller repertoire. Richness of each repertoire was evaluated using RTK rarefaction, the Chao1 estimator, and Recon v2.1 estimates of unobserved clonotypes. Generation probabilities were computed with OLGA for all TCRbeta clonotypes obtained by the gDNA method from a few donors. The source is immuneACCESS, and TCRdb retained only in-frame sequences with V and J called. Part of the clones is not carried over; for the studies checked, unresolved V genes explain less than half of this, and the remainder is unexplained. For V, J and clone size, that table is used; D and trimming come from the DNA. The sample table holds millions of clones, of which 85% to 95% were seen once. More than 0.1% of the sample goes to the ten largest clones.

This chain joins TRBV6-1 to TRBJ2-3; TRBD2 is a possible D gene, resting on 6 matching bases. Sequencing was performed on naive CD4+ T cells sorted from blood. The cell subset or site label on this specimen signifies: CD45RA+ positively selected. The sequence was obtained from a young man in good health. The DNA is TGTGCCAGCAGTGAAGGGGGGGAGTTCTTCACAGATACGCAGTATTTT. It is translated as CASSEGGEFFTDTQYF.